Listed below are T cell receptor beta chains from one sample, sequenced in a study of prognosis after radiotherapy for stage I lung cancer. TCRdb fed the multiplex PCR reads into MiXCR, producing one record per CDR3 protein. Of 30,000 or so distinct CDR3 sequences in the sample, over 40% were seen once. Sample: PBMCs, taken before or after stereotactic body radiation therapy (not recorded which). These receptors came from a donor over 45 with non-small cell lung cancer. CDR3s leave out the opening cysteine and the closing phenylalanine or tryptophan. A D gene is named only where the DNA matches it firmly.

J	V	length	D	CDR3
TRBJ2-2	TRBV6-4	12	TRBD2	ASSEAGDTGELF
TRBJ2-1	TRBV28	13	NA	ASSKNQELYNEQF
TRBJ2-2	TRBV6-1	13	TRBD2	ASTRTRGNTGELF
TRBJ2-7	TRBV12-5	12	NA	ASGRPISSYEQY
TRBJ1-3	TRBV30	12	NA	AWSVMGRGNTIY
TRBJ2-7	TRBV29-1	13	TRBD2	SVGYGGGASNEQY
TRBJ2-7	TRBV27	12	NA	SSSPRVTSDEQH
TRBJ1-6	TRBV9	12	TRBD1	VSSAGTGGRPLH
TRBJ2-1	TRBV20-1	9	NA	SARSGNEQF
TRBJ1-1	TRBV28	10	NA	ASSTTRLEAF
TRBJ2-1	TRBV4-1	14	TRBD2	ASSQLTSLNYNEQF
TRBJ2-7	TRBV7-3	13	NA	ASSLQATVRDDQY
TRBJ1-1	TRBV6-4	14	NA	ASSQGVGDGDTEAF
TRBJ2-3	TRBV7-8	10	TRBD1	ASRQGTDTQY
TRBJ1-5	TRBV28	10	NA	ASSAPRLPQH
TRBJ2-3	TRBV6-4	14	NA	ASSDSFPGRTDTQY
TRBJ2-1	TRBV20-1	13	NA	SSGKPRSSYNEQF
TRBJ1-2	TRBV28	10	NA	ASSFMGYGYT
TRBJ2-1	TRBV19	14	TRBD2	ATTGTSGGDYNEQF
TRBJ1-1	TRBV5-1	11	NA	ASSLEGGTEAF
TRBJ2-7	TRBV12-3/TRBV12-4	13	TRBD2	ASSLTAGAPYEQY
TRBJ1-1	TRBV20-1	12	TRBD1	SAGTGEMSIEAF
TRBJ2-3	TRBV12-3/TRBV12-4	14	TRBD2	ASSQNLAGGADTQY
TRBJ2-3	TRBV5-1	14	TRBD2	ASRRGTSPRADTQY
TRBJ1-6	TRBV6-1	13	NA	ASRTVDSYNSPLH
TRBJ2-2	TRBV19	15	NA	ASRYDAGSANTGELF
TRBJ1-3	TRBV28	12	NA	ASSAYGAVNTIY